This T cell receptor (beta chain) stems from a study of T cells after yellow fever vaccination. V was cut by 4 bases and J by 9 bases, with 13 bases left in between. The length of the CDR3 is 13 residues. CDR1 is SGHTA and CDR2 is FQGNSA in the germline V gene. This clonotype was picked up many times. What it binds is unknown. Findings and limits, study-wide: Booster samples showed a return of most primary-vaccination clones (around 95% CD4, approximately 85% CD8).

From the 5' RACE reads, TCRdb called clonotypes with MiXCR, one entry per CDR3 protein. This table holds just under 600,000 distinct CDR3 sequences, roughly 14% found once. The source was PBMCs, collected on the day of the yellow fever booster vaccination. This rearrangement joins TRBV7-2 to TRBJ2-1; the D gene could be TRBD1 or TRBD2 (6 bases each). This receptor was identified in a man aged 30 to 39 who received the YFV17D yellow fever vaccine. CDR3 sequence (DNA): TGTGCCAGCAGCTCCCAGGGGCGGGGTGAGCAGTTCTTC. It codes for CASSSQGRGEQFF.